This TCR beta chain was retrieved from a study of control samples from healthy donors and cancer patients. Germline CDR1 SGHDT, CDR2 YYEEEE. The CDR3 contains 15 residues. Deletions cut 0 bases from V and 0 bases from J, with 9 bases between. TCRdb's copy holds only in-frame clones and misses some; the assay was immunoSEQ multiplex PCR. The sample gives 350,000 to 450,000 clones, 75% to 95% of which show up once; around 6.4% is in the top ten. The sample was PBMCs. This TCR was sampled from a man in his forties or fifties with head and neck cancer. The chain employs TRBV5-6 and TRBJ1-1; perhaps TRBD1 as D (6 bases). The CDR3 DNA sequence: TGTGCCAGCAGCTTGGGGACAGTCATGAACACTGAAGCTTTCTTT. Amino acid sequence: CASSLGTVMNTEAFF.